One T cell receptor (beta chain) is described in this entry. Germline V gene lookup returns CDR1 SNHLY and CDR2 FYNNEI. The V gene lost 1 base and the J gene lost 6 bases, with 7 bases spanning the gap. The CDR3 runs to 13 residues. These data are taken from a study of blood T cell repertoires in COVID-19. Donors were grouped by their self-reported clinical history. The method was immunoSEQ multiplex PCR; TCRdb's version includes in-frame clones alone and lacks a portion of them. The sample includes about 240,000 clones, approximately 90% seen only once; the top ten take approximately 2.4%. The sequencing input was PBMCs or T cells enriched from blood (not recorded which). The genes are TRBV2 and TRBJ2-1, with D uncertain. This clonotype was obtained from a woman younger than 45 with acute COVID-19. The CDR3 nucleotides read TGTGCCAGCAGTGAAGATCTAGGCAATGAGCAGTTCTTC. This codes for CASSEDLGNEQFF.